These T cell receptor beta chains were read from a single sample in a study of blood T cell repertoires in COVID-19. Profiled with immunoSEQ multiplex PCR; TCRdb holds only in-frame clones, not every one. The table shows 180,000 or so clones, with around 88% occurring only once. The sample comprised peripheral blood. The receptors were sampled from a woman in her twenties or thirties with acute or convalescent COVID-19. Both conserved end residues are part of each CDR3. D genes are given only for firm matches. Clone size is shown for a subset of rows, as once, few, many or a class of expanded clone.

CDR3 length	V gene	D gene	clone size	J gene	CDR3 protein	CDR3 DNA
16	TRBV18	TRBD1	-	TRBJ1-1	CASSLSTGAMNTEAFF	TGTGCCAGCTCACTCTCGACAGGGGCCATGAACACTGAAGCTTTCTTT
15	TRBV28	TRBD2	-	TRBJ2-7	CASRLQREGSYEQYF	TGTGCCAGCAGGCTACAGCGGGAGGGCTCCTACGAGCAGTACTTC
16	TRBV24-1	TRBD1	-	TRBJ1-5	CATSDRDRGSEQPQHF	TGTGCCACCAGTGACCGTGACAGGGGGTCAGAACAGCCCCAGCATTTT
14	TRBV7-2	-	-	TRBJ1-5	CASSLVQGSQPQHF	TGTGCCAGCAGCTTGGTACAGGGTTCCCAGCCCCAGCATTTT
15	TRBV28	TRBD1	-	TRBJ2-3	CASRLIQGVTDTQYF	TGTGCCAGCAGGTTAATCCAGGGGGTCACAGATACGCAGTATTTT
12	TRBV6-2/TRBV6-3	-	-	TRBJ2-3	CASSYRTDTQYF	TGTGCCAGCAGTTACCGTACAGATACGCAGTATTTT
12	TRBV6-5	-	-	TRBJ1-5	CASRGPNQPQHF	TGTGCCAGCAGGGGGCCTAATCAGCCCCAGCATTTT
12	TRBV11-2	-	-	TRBJ2-2	CASSRVWGELFF	TGTGCCAGCAGTCGGGTTTGGGGGGAGCTGTTTTTT
14	TRBV5-1	TRBD1	-	TRBJ2-1	CASSFIGTGAEQFF	TGCGCCAGCAGCTTTATAGGGACAGGAGCTGAGCAGTTCTTC
16	TRBV3-1/TRBV3-2	TRBD2	-	TRBJ2-1	CASSPVTSLRHNEQFF	TGTGCCAGCAGCCCTGTGACTAGCCTTCGGCACAATGAGCAGTTCTTC
17	TRBV3-1/TRBV3-2	TRBD2	few	TRBJ2-7	CASSRGWTSGSSYEQYF	TGTGCCAGCAGCCGAGGATGGACTAGCGGTAGCTCCTACGAGCAGTACTTC
9	TRBV12-5	-	-	TRBJ2-3	CARRDTQYF	TGTGCTAGGAGAGATACGCAGTATTTT
15	TRBV28	TRBD1	-	TRBJ1-1	CASSPPGTGMDEAFF	TGTGCCAGCAGTCCACCCGGGACAGGTATGGATGAAGCTTTCTTT
13	TRBV28	TRBD1	once	TRBJ2-1	CASSTGQNNEQFF	TGTGCCAGCAGTACGGGACAGAACAATGAGCAGTTCTTC
14	TRBV28	-	-	TRBJ1-6	CASSLGTTFSPLHF	TGTGCCAGCAGTTTGGGGACAACCTTTTCACCCCTCCACTTT
15	TRBV18	-	-	TRBJ2-3	CASSPQGGGTDTQYF	TGTGCCAGCTCACCACAAGGCGGGGGCACAGATACGCAGTATTTT
15	TRBV5-1	-	-	TRBJ2-1	CASSLGLQTLNEQFF	TGCGCCAGCAGCTTGGGACTGCAAACCCTTAATGAGCAGTTCTTC
15	TRBV6-5	TRBD2	-	TRBJ2-1	CASRVAGGQGNEQFF	TGTGCCAGCAGGGTAGCGGGAGGGCAAGGCAATGAGCAGTTCTTC
10	TRBV2	-	-	TRBJ2-3	CAATTDTQYF	TGTGCAGCCACCACAGATACGCAGTATTTT
15	TRBV27	-	-	TRBJ1-4	CASSMGWGRNEKLFF	TGTGCCAGCAGTATGGGGTGGGGCCGCAATGAAAAACTGTTTTTT
13	TRBV12-3/TRBV12-4	-	-	TRBJ1-4	CASSPGTYEKLFF	TGTGCCAGCAGTCCCGGGACTTATGAAAAACTGTTTTTT
14	TRBV28	TRBD2	once	TRBJ2-1	CASSSRTSGREQFF	TGTGCCAGCAGTTCCCGGACTAGCGGGAGGGAGCAGTTCTTC
16	TRBV24-1	TRBD1	-	TRBJ2-1	CATSDPDRGAYNEQFF	TGTGCCACCAGTGATCCCGACAGGGGAGCCTACAATGAGCAGTTCTTC
14	TRBV30	TRBD1	-	TRBJ2-6	CALTGDSGANVLTF	TGTGCCTTGACAGGGGACTCTGGGGCCAACGTCCTGACTTTC
10	TRBV28	-	-	TRBJ1-4	CAVSREKLFF	TGTGCCGTGTCCAGGGAAAAACTGTTTTTT
12	TRBV28	-	-	TRBJ1-2	CASSTGPYGYTF	TGTGCCAGCAGCACAGGGCCCTATGGCTACACCTTC
15	TRBV7-9	-	few	TRBJ1-2	CASSLGVGQGYGYTF	TGTGCCAGCAGCTTAGGCGTCGGCCAGGGCTATGGCTACACCTTC
18	TRBV7-8	-	-	TRBJ2-6	CASSLSRTLGSGANVLTF	TGTGCCAGCAGCTTATCCAGGACACTGGGTTCTGGGGCCAACGTCCTGACTTTC
15	TRBV15	-	-	TRBJ1-5	CATSRGLSSNQPQHF	TGTGCCACCAGCAGAGGTCTATCTAGCAATCAGCCCCAGCATTTT
12	TRBV27	-	-	TRBJ1-5	CASSTPGRPQHF	TGTGCCAGCAGTACCCCCGGGAGGCCCCAGCATTTT
13	TRBV6-2/TRBV6-3	-	-	TRBJ1-2	CASSNSREDGYTF	TGTGCCAGCAGCAACTCGCGGGAGGATGGCTACACCTTC
15	TRBV7-8	-	-	TRBJ2-7	CASSQMTVADYEQYF	TGTGCCAGCAGCCAAATGACTGTTGCAGACTACGAGCAGTACTTC
16	TRBV21-1	-	-	TRBJ2-1	CASSKEGGSGYNEQFF	TGTGCCAGCAGCAAAGAGGGCGGGAGTGGGTACAATGAGCAGTTCTTC
16	TRBV3-1/TRBV3-2	TRBD1	-	TRBJ2-7	CASSWLGGQGEGEQYF	TGTGCCAGCTCTTGGTTGGGGGGACAGGGAGAGGGAGAGCAGTACTTC
17	TRBV4-1	TRBD1	-	TRBJ1-6	CASSQVTGTVSNSPLHF	TGCGCCAGCAGCCAAGTCACCGGGACAGTGTCAAATTCACCCCTCCACTTT